Sequencing of this TCR beta chain was carried out in a study of blood T cell repertoires in COVID-19. Study overall: Whether acute or convalescent, the COVID-19 samples came from the United States, Italy and Spain. T cells, B-cell-depleted T cells, or PBMCs supplied cDNA or gDNA.

Source study methods: Estimation of nucleated cell counts relied on the amplification of reference gene primers. Sequencing was performed with immunoSEQ multiplex PCR; in TCRdb, only in-frame clones are kept and a portion is missing. The DNA gave D and trimming, while V, J and clone size come from that table. The table includes about 67,000 clones, around 85% detected once. This TCR came from a woman aged 80 or over with acute or convalescent COVID-19. Sequencing input: peripheral blood.

Here the CDR3 DNA reads TGTGCCAGCAGCCGACAGTTAGAAAAACTGTTTTTT. It is translated as CASSRQLEKLFF. The chain carries TRBV12-3 or TRBV12-4 and TRBJ1-4; a possible D gene is TRBD1 (5 bases). The CDR3 runs 12 residues. V gave up 6 bases and J gave up 8 bases, with 10 bases separating them.